These T cell receptor beta chains were read from a single sample in a study of cytomegalovirus exposure and HLA in healthy donors. Generated by immunoSEQ multiplex PCR, the TCRdb table keeps only in-frame clones and is missing some. The sample contains around 200,000 clones, about three quarters of which appear only once. Specimen: PBMCs. The receptors here all came from a man in his forties in good health and CMV-seronegative. CDR3s include the opening cysteine and the closing phenylalanine or tryptophan. The D gene is left open where the match is weak. Rows give clone size only sometimes, using once, few, many, or a class for an expanded clone.

J gene	D gene	V gene	CDR3 length	clone size	CDR3 DNA	CDR3 protein
TRBJ2-1	TRBD2	TRBV4-2	16	-	TGTGCCAGCAGCCAAGAGCCTAGCGGGGGGGTACAGAAGCAGTTCTTC	CASSQEPSGGVQKQFF
TRBJ2-7	-	TRBV9	15	-	TGTGCCAGCAGCGTAGGCCCAACTAGCAACGACGAGCAGTACTTC	CASSVGPTSNDEQYF
TRBJ2-7	TRBD2	TRBV28	14	-	TGTGCCAGCAGGATACTAGCGGGTAACTACGAGCAGTACTTC	CASRILAGNYEQYF
TRBJ2-6	-	TRBV6-1	15	-	TGTGCCAGCAGTGCGTGGAGGTCTGGGGCCAACGTCCTGACTTTC	CASSAWRSGANVLTF
TRBJ2-3	-	TRBV11-3	12	once	TGTGCCAGCAGCCGGGATACAGATACGCAGTATTTT	CASSRDTDTQYF
TRBJ1-3	-	TRBV30	14	once	TGTGCCTGGAGCCCAGGCCTCTCTGGAAACACCATATATTTT	CAWSPGLSGNTIYF
TRBJ1-5	TRBD1	TRBV11-2	17	few	TGTGCCAGCAGCTTAGATGGGGGACAGGGCTTAAGGCAGCCCCAGCATTTT	CASSLDGGQGLRQPQHF
TRBJ2-7	-	TRBV7-2	13	once	TGTGCCAGCAGCTTGGGCAGGGGTTACGAGCAGTACTTC	CASSLGRGYEQYF
TRBJ2-7	TRBD1	TRBV5-6	16	-	TGTGCCAGCAGCCTCGGGCCGGGGACAGCCTTATACGAGCAGTACTTC	CASSLGPGTALYEQYF
TRBJ1-1	TRBD1	TRBV10-3	13	-	TGTGCCATCAGTTGGACAGGTATGGATGAAGCTTTCTTT	CAISWTGMDEAFF
TRBJ1-3	-	TRBV6-1	14	-	TGTGCCAGCAGTGAACAGGGGCCTGGAAACACCATATATTTT	CASSEQGPGNTIYF
TRBJ2-3	TRBD1	TRBV19	16	-	TGTGCCAGTAGTTCGCGAAGACAGGGGGGCACAGATACGCAGTATTTT	CASSSRRQGGTDTQYF
TRBJ2-5	-	TRBV9	14	-	TGTGCCAGCAGCGTAGGACAGCGCCAAGAGACCCAGTACTTC	CASSVGQRQETQYF
TRBJ2-7	TRBD2	TRBV29-1	15	-	TGCAGCGTGGGCTCTTTGGGCGGGAGGGCCTACGAGCAGTACTTC	CSVGSLGGRAYEQYF
TRBJ2-5	-	TRBV5-1	14	-	TGCGCCAGCAGCTTGGGAGGGAGGCAAGAGACCCAGTACTTC	CASSLGGRQETQYF
TRBJ2-7	TRBD1	TRBV19	15	-	TGTGCCAGTAGTAATCCCGGGACAGGGACCTACGAGCAGTACTTC	CASSNPGTGTYEQYF
TRBJ2-3	-	TRBV19	11	-	TGTGCCAGTAGTGCCCGGGATACGCAGTATTTT	CASSARDTQYF
TRBJ1-2	-	TRBV6-5	14	-	TGTGCCAGCAGTCCCGGACAGCCTTCTTATGGCTACACCTTC	CASSPGQPSYGYTF
TRBJ1-5	-	TRBV7-2	14	-	TGTGCCAGCGGAACAGGGACTAGCAATCAGCCCCAGCATTTT	CASGTGTSNQPQHF
TRBJ2-1	TRBD2	TRBV9	13	-	TGTGCCAGCAGCTCCCGGACTAGCTATGAGCAGTTCTTC	CASSSRTSYEQFF
TRBJ2-2	-	TRBV7-3	12	-	TGTGCCAGCAGCTTATGGCAGGGGGAGCTGTTTTTT	CASSLWQGELFF
TRBJ2-3	TRBD1	TRBV4-1	15	-	TGCGCCAGCAGCCACATACAGGGGGTCTCAGATACGCAGTATTTT	CASSHIQGVSDTQYF
TRBJ2-5	-	TRBV4-2	16	-	TGTGCCAGCAGCCAAGAGTTGCGGCACAATCAAGAGACCCAGTACTTC	CASSQELRHNQETQYF
TRBJ2-3	TRBD2	TRBV5-1	17	-	TGCGCCAGCAGCTGGACTAGCGGGGCTCTCACCACAGATACGCAGTATTTT	CASSWTSGALTTDTQYF
TRBJ2-2	TRBD2	TRBV7-6	16	-	TGTGCCAGCAGCGCCAGACTAGCGGGAAGCACCGGGGAGCTGTTTTTT	CASSARLAGSTGELFF
TRBJ2-7	TRBD2	TRBV6-5	15	-	TGTGCCAGCAGCTCCAACCTTCTAGCGGTCTACGAGCAGTACTTC	CASSSNLLAVYEQYF
TRBJ1-1	TRBD1	TRBV5-6	15	few	TGTGCCAGCAGCTTGGAGGGACAGGGAACTTCGGAAGCTTTCTTT	CASSLEGQGTSEAFF
TRBJ2-7	TRBD2	TRBV15	15	-	TGTGCCACCAGCTCTCGGGGCGGGGGAACGGGAGAGCAGTACTTC	CATSSRGGGTGEQYF
TRBJ2-7	TRBD2	TRBV7-2	16	few	TGTGCCAGCAGCTTAGAAAGCGGGAGGCCTCCCTACGAGCAGTACTTC	CASSLESGRPPYEQYF
TRBJ2-1	TRBD1	TRBV6-6	15	once	TGTGCCAGCAGTTTTGGGACAGTCCTCTACAATGAGCAGTTCTTC	CASSFGTVLYNEQFF
TRBJ1-5	-	TRBV30	13	-	TGTGCCTGGAGTGTAGGGGTCAGTCAGCCCCAGCATTTT	CAWSVGVSQPQHF
TRBJ1-5	-	TRBV7-2	15	-	TGTGCCAGCAGCTTACTACAGGGAACTCATCAGCCCCAGCATTTT	CASSLLQGTHQPQHF
TRBJ2-6	TRBD1	TRBV10-2	19	few	TGCGCCAGCACCTCCGGGACAGGGGGTTACTTCTCTGGGGCCAACGTCCTGACTTTC	CASTSGTGGYFSGANVLTF
TRBJ2-1	-	TRBV27	14	-	TGTGCCAGCAGTGACGGGAGCCTAGGGAATGAGCAGTTCTTC	CASSDGSLGNEQFF